The rows below give T cell receptor beta chains drawn from one sample of a study of T cells expressing NK-cell markers. TCRdb re-called the 5' RACE reads and catalogs CDR3 proteins one per entry, DNA excluded. The sample table sets out 200,000 to 300,000 distinct CDR3 sequences. Specimen: blood T cells: a sorted CD56 or NKG2C T cell subset, CD4+ or CD8+ T cells, or bulk PBMC T cells (not recorded which). The receptors come from a woman aged 18-69 years in good health. Both conserved end residues are part of each CDR3.

j_gene | v_gene | CDR3aa
TRBJ2-7 | TRBV6-6 | CASSDNTYEQYF
TRBJ1-2 | TRBV6-1 | CASSEGLQGWGISGVSTF
TRBJ1-1 | TRBV30 | CAWGDRGTEAFF
TRBJ2-5 | TRBV12-3/TRBV12-4 | CATLGAGGKTQYF
TRBJ2-6 | TRBV12-3/TRBV12-4 | CASSTGSGANVLTF
TRBJ2-3 | TRBV2 | CASSEIQGSYF
TRBJ2-7 | TRBV27 | CASSLRQGASYEQYF
TRBJ1-2 | TRBV5-1 | CASSLMGQPGDGYTF
TRBJ2-4 | TRBV12-3/TRBV12-4 | CASSLGRGLFYAKNIQYF
TRBJ1-6 | TRBV18 | CASSPEGGDSPLHF
TRBJ1-4 | TRBV7-9 | CASSREEKLFF
TRBJ1-6 | TRBV18 | CASSIKETTGDSNSPLHF
TRBJ2-6 | TRBV20-1 | CSAPGLSSGANVLTF
TRBJ1-1 | TRBV7-2 | CASSLTGGNTEAFF
TRBJ2-2 | TRBV7-3 | CASSQGTATTGELFF
TRBJ2-1 | TRBV25-1 | CASSEPRGQGEEQFF
TRBJ2-1 | TRBV19 | CASSSPYEQFF
TRBJ2-7 | TRBV28 | CASTRQGKQYF
TRBJ2-3 | TRBV11-1 | CASKGSRALTDTQYF
TRBJ2-5 | TRBV7-2 | CASSPRRGQETQYF
TRBJ2-3 | TRBV4-3 | CASSQDGIQAADTQYF
TRBJ2-1 | TRBV12-3/TRBV12-4 | CASSTNPYLRGEQFF
TRBJ2-2 | TRBV12-3/TRBV12-4 | CASSLARAGTGELFF
TRBJ1-5 | TRBV12-3/TRBV12-4 | CASTRGGSPQHF
TRBJ2-3 | TRBV5-6 | CASSLDVSADTQYF
TRBJ2-1 | TRBV7-3 | CASSPSRGGSIYNEQFF
TRBJ2-1 | TRBV4-2 | CASSPNRGGPDKFF
TRBJ2-3 | TRBV27 | CASSLRATSGSTDTQYF
TRBJ2-5 | TRBV24-1 | CATSDYGNVETQYF
TRBJ1-6 | TRBV5-1 | CASSYDGANSPLHF
TRBJ2-1 | TRBV6-1 | CASRRVAGVRNEQFF
TRBJ2-3 | TRBV12-3/TRBV12-4 | CASSLGPRGSDTQYF
TRBJ2-7 | TRBV3-1 | CAGGGVRQGTWEVSYEQYF
TRBJ2-1 | TRBV20-1 | CSARGGSSYNEQFF
TRBJ2-5 | TRBV19 | CASSIGLAGVRETQYF
TRBJ2-3 | TRBV20-1 | CSALAGGRTDTQYF
TRBJ2-6 | TRBV12-3/TRBV12-4 | CASSLGVAGANVLTF
TRBJ2-3 | TRBV20-1 | CSAQDRATDTQYF
TRBJ2-7 | TRBV7-2 | CASSPGQNYEQYF
TRBJ2-7 | TRBV29-1 | CSVLRLGMGLDPYEQYF
TRBJ2-3 | TRBV6-4 | CASRGDRATDTQYF
TRBJ1-2 | TRBV20-1 | CSARGTGAPNYGYTF
TRBJ2-1 | TRBV11-2 | CASSSPQGGRSTPYNEQFF